This entry is about one TCR beta chain. The CDR3 extends over 13 amino acids. Per the germline V gene, CDR1 is LNHDA and CDR2 is SQIVND (reference sequence). V was shortened by 6 bases and J by 0 bases, with 6 bases between the two germline ends. Under the authors' procedure: Reference gene primer amplification yielded estimated nucleated cell counts. Clones were sequenced by immunoSEQ multiplex PCR, and TCRdb holds only the in-frame ones, with some missing. Clonal size and the V and J genes are those of that table, whereas D and trimming came from the DNA. The repertoire holds around 260,000 clones, around 89% seen once, with about 4.1% in the top ten. The sample belongs to a study of blood T cell repertoires in COVID-19. Looking at the study overall: Acute and convalescent COVID-19 samples came from the United States, Italy and Spain. T cells, B-cell-depleted T cells, or PBMCs supplied cDNA or gDNA.

The TCR comes from a man aged 55-75 years who had recovered from COVID-19. The sample consisted of peripheral blood. The chain employs TRBV19 and TRBJ1-5, with TRBD1 as a possible D gene (5 bases). The CDR3 region is CASRGVSNQPQHF. In DNA, the CDR3 is TGTGCCAGTAGAGGGGTTAGCAATCAGCCCCAGCATTTT.